The rows below give T cell receptor beta chains drawn from one sample of a study of neoadjuvant anti-PD-1 for oral cavity cancer. TCRdb keeps only in-frame clones here, not all; method: immunoSEQ multiplex PCR. In the table there are just over 65,000 clones, 70% to 90% of which are singletons. Sequenced material: PBMCs, taken after nivolumab (anti-PD-1) treatment. The receptor set was obtained from a person aged 40 to 85 with oral cavity squamous cell carcinoma. Each CDR3 is given with its conserved first and last residue. The D gene is left open where the match is weak. Expanded clones are given a class, and other clones once, few, many or no size at all.

>TRBJ2-7|.|TRBV28|once
CASSNLSKGEQYF
TGTGCCAGCAGCAACTTATCAAAGGGCGAGCAGTACTTC
>TRBJ2-6|.|TRBV6-5|.
CASSYSETSGANVLTF
TGTGCCAGCAGTTACTCGGAAACCTCTGGGGCCAACGTCCTGACTTTC
>TRBJ1-2|TRBD1|TRBV6-5|few
CASSYSRQGYGYTF
TGTGCCAGCAGTTACTCTAGACAGGGTTATGGCTACACCTTC
>TRBJ2-5|.|TRBV19|.
CASSSQGGTQYF
TGTGCCAGTAGTAGCCAGGGAGGGACCCAGTACTTC
>TRBJ1-2|.|TRBV28|.
CASSLPGYGYTF
TGTGCCAGCAGTCTCCCGGGGTATGGCTACACCTTC
>TRBJ2-1|.|TRBV6-7|.
CARLVIGGEQFF
TGTGCCAGATTAGTTATTGGTGGTGAGCAGTTCTTC
>TRBJ1-2|.|TRBV28|few
CASISTTLSYGYTF
TGTGCCAGCATATCTACTACATTATCCTATGGCTACACCTTC
>TRBJ1-5|.|TRBV28|once
CASSPIGPEPQHF
TGTGCCAGCAGTCCCATAGGGCCGGAGCCCCAGCATTTT
>TRBJ2-5|.|TRBV5-1|.
CASSLAGERETQYF
TGCGCCAGCAGCTTGGCTGGCGAAAGGGAGACCCAGTACTTC
>TRBJ1-1|TRBD1|TRBV6-6|.
CASSFPGQGLNTEAFF
TGTGCCAGCAGTTTCCCGGGACAGGGTCTCAACACTGAAGCTTTCTTT
>TRBJ2-5|TRBD1|TRBV5-1|.
CASSPPTGTGQETQYF
TGCGCCAGCAGCCCCCCCACCGGGACAGGCCAAGAGACCCAGTACTTC
>TRBJ2-7|TRBD1|TRBV7-8|.
CASSPRTGSYEQYF
TGTGCCAGCAGCCCTAGGACAGGGTCCTACGAGCAGTACTTC
>TRBJ1-2|TRBD1|TRBV5-6|medium-sized
CASSSDRDWYGYTF
TGTGCCAGCAGCTCCGACAGGGATTGGTATGGCTACACCTTC
>TRBJ1-1|.|TRBV6-1|.
CASRTAEAFF
TGTGCCAGCAGGACAGCTGAAGCTTTCTTT
>TRBJ1-2|.|TRBV10-1|few
CASRGIVVKLYGYTF
TGCGCCAGCAGGGGGATTGTGGTGAAACTATATGGCTACACCTTC
>TRBJ2-6|TRBD2|TRBV2|.
CASSENLAGGPGANVLTF
TGTGCCAGCAGCGAGAATCTAGCGGGAGGGCCTGGGGCCAACGTCCTGACTTTC
>TRBJ2-7|.|TRBV2|.
CASQGLRTYYEQYF
TGTGCCAGCCAGGGGCTGCGGACATATTACGAGCAGTACTTC
>TRBJ1-1|.|TRBV2|medium-sized
CASSGGDGTEAFF
TGTGCCAGCAGTGGAGGTGATGGGACTGAAGCTTTCTTT
>TRBJ2-6|.|TRBV21-1|.
CASSMLLAGGKNSGANVLTF
TGTGCCAGCAGCATGTTACTAGCGGGAGGGAAGAACTCTGGGGCCAACGTCCTGACTTTC
>TRBJ2-1|.|TRBV15|.
CATSRDIANEQFF
TGTGCCACCAGCAGAGATATAGCGAATGAGCAGTTCTTC
>TRBJ1-1|.|TRBV30|.
CAWGTSPNTEAFF
TGTGCCTGGGGGACATCACCGAACACTGAAGCTTTCTTT
>TRBJ2-5|TRBD2|TRBV7-8|.
CASSLDAGGGETQYF
TGTGCCAGCAGCTTAGATGCGGGAGGGGGAGAGACCCAGTACTTC
>TRBJ1-4|.|TRBV6-6|.
CASSYSPGTNEKLFF
TGTGCCAGCAGTTACTCGCCAGGGACTAATGAAAAACTGTTTTTT
>TRBJ1-1|TRBD1|TRBV5-1|.
CASSTGGGNTEAFF
TGCGCCAGCAGTACAGGGGGCGGTAACACTGAAGCTTTCTTT
>TRBJ2-5|.|TRBV29-1|.
CSVGSSAAAETQYF
TGCAGCGTTGGTTCCTCCGCGGCGGCAGAGACCCAGTACTTC
>TRBJ1-3|TRBD1|TRBV6-1|.
CASSEDRVGGNTIYF
TGTGCCAGCAGTGAGGACAGGGTAGGCGGAAACACCATATATTTT
>TRBJ2-1|.|TRBV5-6|.
CASSWGRGSYNEQFF
TGTGCCAGCAGCTGGGGCCGGGGGTCCTACAATGAGCAGTTCTTC
>TRBJ2-5|.|TRBV11-2|.
CASSKQVETQYF
TGTGCCAGCTCCAAACAGGTTGAGACCCAGTACTTC
>TRBJ2-1|TRBD2|TRBV25-1|.
CASSELSGRSSHEQFF
TGTGCCAGCAGTGAACTTAGCGGGAGAAGTAGCCATGAGCAGTTCTTC
>TRBJ1-2|.|TRBV6-6|once
CASSWDPQTGGYTF
TGTGCCAGCAGTTGGGACCCGCAAACAGGTGGCTACACCTTC
>TRBJ1-2|.|TRBV7-6|.
CASSFDINYGYTF
TGTGCCAGCAGCTTCGACATAAACTATGGCTACACCTTC
>TRBJ1-3|.|TRBV27|.
CASKGHLSGNTIYF
TGTGCCAGCAAGGGACACCTCTCTGGAAACACCATATATTTT
>TRBJ1-2|.|TRBV4-1|.
CASSQATGFGGYTF
TGCGCCAGCAGCCAAGCAACAGGGTTTGGTGGCTACACCTTC
>TRBJ2-6|.|TRBV6-4|.
CASSTDHSGANVLTF
TGTGCCAGCAGCACCGACCACTCTGGGGCCAACGTCCTGACTTTC
>TRBJ2-1|.|TRBV7-7|.
CASSPLGADEQFF
TGTGCTAGCAGCCCCCTGGGGGCGGATGAGCAGTTCTTC
>TRBJ2-7|TRBD2|TRBV9|.
CASSPQGAGVAYEQYF
TGTGCCAGCAGCCCTCAAGGTGCGGGAGTTGCCTACGAGCAGTACTTC
>TRBJ2-7|TRBD1|TRBV7-9|.
CASSRQGQGSYEQYF
TGTGCCAGCAGCCGCCAAGGACAGGGGTCCTACGAGCAGTACTTC